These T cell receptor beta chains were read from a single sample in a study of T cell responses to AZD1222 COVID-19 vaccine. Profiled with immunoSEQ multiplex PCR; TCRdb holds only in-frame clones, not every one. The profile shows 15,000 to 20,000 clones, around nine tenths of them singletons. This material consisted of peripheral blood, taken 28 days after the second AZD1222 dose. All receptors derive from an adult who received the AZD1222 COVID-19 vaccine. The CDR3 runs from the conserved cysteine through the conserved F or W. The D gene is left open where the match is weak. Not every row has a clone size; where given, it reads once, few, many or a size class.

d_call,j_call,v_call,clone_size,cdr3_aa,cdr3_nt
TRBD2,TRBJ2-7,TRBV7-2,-,CASSLLWLAGGYEQYF,TGTGCCAGCAGCTTATTGTGGCTAGCGGGAGGATACGAGCAGTACTTC
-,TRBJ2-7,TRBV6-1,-,CASSERQSYEQYF,TGTGCCAGCAGTGAAAGACAGTCCTACGAGCAGTACTTC
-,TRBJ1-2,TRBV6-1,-,CASSDPARGAVRGYTF,TGTGCCAGCAGTGACCCAGCGCGAGGGGCAGTTCGTGGCTACACCTTC
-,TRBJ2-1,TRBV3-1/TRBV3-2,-,CASSQGFEGAYNEQFF,TGTGCCAGCAGCCAAGGCTTTGAGGGGGCCTACAATGAGCAGTTCTTC
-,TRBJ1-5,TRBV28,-,CASSFPAGRYSNQPQHF,TGTGCCAGCAGTTTCCCAGCAGGCAGGTATAGCAATCAGCCCCAGCATTTT
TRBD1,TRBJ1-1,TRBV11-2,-,CASSLSTGVNTEAFF,TGTGCCAGCAGCTTATCGACAGGGGTGAACACTGAAGCTTTCTTT
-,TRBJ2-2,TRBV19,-,CASSIGGAAGELFF,TGTGCCAGTAGTATCGGGGGTGCGGCCGGGGAGCTGTTTTTT
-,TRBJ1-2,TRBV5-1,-,CASAPGGQFYGYTF,TGCGCCAGCGCCCCCGGCGGACAGTTCTATGGCTACACCTTC
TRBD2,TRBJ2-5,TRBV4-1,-,CASSQPAGAGTETQYF,TGCGCCAGCAGCCAACCCGCGGGAGCGGGGACCGAGACCCAGTACTTC
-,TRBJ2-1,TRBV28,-,CASSFKVFEQFF,TGTGCCAGCAGTTTTAAGGTCTTTGAGCAGTTCTTC
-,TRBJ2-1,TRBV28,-,CASQTGYNEQFF,TGTGCCAGCCAGACAGGCTACAATGAGCAGTTCTTC
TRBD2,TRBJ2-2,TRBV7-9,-,CASSFGGTGELFF,TGTGCCAGCAGCTTCGGGGGGACCGGGGAGCTGTTTTTT
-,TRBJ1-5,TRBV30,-,CAWSVSGAQPQHF,TGTGCCTGGAGTGTATCAGGGGCCCAGCCCCAGCATTTT
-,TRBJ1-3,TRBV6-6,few,CASSYLSGNTIYF,TGTGCCAGCAGTTACTTGTCCGGAAACACCATATATTTT
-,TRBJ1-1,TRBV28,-,CASRPPLKETEAFF,TGTGCCAGCAGACCCCCCCTAAAGGAGACTGAAGCTTTCTTT
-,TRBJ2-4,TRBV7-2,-,CASSLIPQGGNIQYF,TGTGCCAGCAGCTTAATTCCCCAGGGTGGGAACATTCAGTACTTC
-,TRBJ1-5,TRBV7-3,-,CASSFPGKGNQPQHF,TGTGCCAGCAGCTTCCCTGGGAAGGGCAATCAGCCCCAGCATTTT
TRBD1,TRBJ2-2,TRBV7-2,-,CASSLGRTGTPNTGELFF,TGTGCCAGCAGCTTAGGTAGGACAGGCACGCCGAACACCGGGGAGCTGTTTTTT
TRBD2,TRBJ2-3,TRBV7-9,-,CASSATSGGFSADTQYF,TGTGCCAGCAGCGCGACTAGCGGGGGGTTCTCCGCAGATACGCAGTATTTT
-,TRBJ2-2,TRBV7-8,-,CASSFYAGELFF,TGTGCCAGCAGCTTTTACGCCGGGGAGCTGTTTTTT
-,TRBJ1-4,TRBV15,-,CATSREELRGEKLFF,TGTGCCACCAGCAGGGAAGAATTAAGAGGGGAAAAACTGTTTTTT
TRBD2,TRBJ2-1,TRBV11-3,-,CASSLVAGGNNEQFF,TGTGCCAGCAGCTTAGTGGCGGGGGGTAACAATGAGCAGTTCTTC
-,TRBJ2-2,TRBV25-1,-,CASSDRGTYTGELFF,TGTGCCAGCAGTGATAGGGGGACCTACACCGGGGAGCTGTTTTTT